Each of the 9 T cell receptor beta chains below was sequenced from the same sample in a study of shared clonotypes between healthy human individuals (dated by TCRdb to the early 2020s). The library relied on the immunoSEQ multiplex PCR assay. TCRdb re-hosts the immuneACCESS table, in-frame sequences only. Its copies lack some clones; in the studies checked, an unresolved V gene accounts for under half of them, and the cause for the rest is not known. The sample table records roughly 300,000 clones; more than 60% of these occur just once. The top ten hold more than 9% of the sample. The sequencing input was memory CD4+ T cells sorted from blood. What this sample's cell subset or site label stands for: CD45RA-negative fraction. Source of these receptors: a man aged 30-40 years in good health.

This clone was seen a handful of times. The J gene is TRBJ1-3, the V gene TRBV7-2; D unclear. Germline CDR1 reads SGHTA; CDR2 reads FQGNSA. V dropped 1 base and J dropped 0 bases, with 10 bases sitting between them. The CDR3 length is 16 residues. The CDR3 region is CASSLVARTSGNTIYF. The CDR3 nucleotides are TGTGCCAGCAGCTTAGTAGCCAGGACCTCTGGAAACACCATATATTTT.

The chain carries TRBV5-1 and TRBJ2-1; D is ambiguous. The length of the CDR3 is 14 residues. Per germline, CDR1 SGHRS and CDR2 YFSETQ. Trimming shortened V by 0 bases and J by 6 bases, and 10 bases separated the two germline ends. The CDR3 sequence: CASSLALNSNEQFF. The CDR3 coding sequence is TGCGCCAGCAGCTTGGCGCTCAACAGCAATGAGCAGTTCTTC.

A note on this clone: Other DNA variants within this sample encode the same CDR3. V is TRBV20-1 and J is TRBJ2-5; D gene uncertain. The length of the CDR3 is 11 residues. Trimming removed 5 bases at V and 5 bases at J, with 9 bases between. Germline CDR1 and CDR2: DFQATT and SNEGSKA (reference sequence). CDR3 nucleotides: TGCAGTGCTTCCTTACAGGAGACCCAGTACTTC. Residues: CSASLQETQYF.

In its sample, this clone was seen once. The chain uses TRBV10-3 and TRBJ2-3; weak D call: TRBD2 (6 bases). Germline CDR1 is ENHRY and CDR2 is SYGVKD. The V end was cut by 10 bases, the J end by 5 bases, with 16 bases between. The CDR3 runs 13 residues. The CDR3 DNA is TGTGCCACCGCAGGAGGGCCGGAAGATACGCAGTATTTT. Translating gives CATAGGPEDTQYF.

The V call is TRBV18, the J call TRBJ2-7; 14 bases line up with TRBD2. The CDR3 loop spans 16 amino acids. V trimming: 2 bases; J trimming: 2 bases; junction bases outside the gene matches: 2. CDR1 and CDR2 (germline): KGHSH, LQKENI. CDR3 coding DNA: TGTGCCAGCTCACCAGGGACTAGCGGGGGTACCTACGAGCAGTACTTC. Its protein is CASSPGTSGGTYEQYF.

This clone was detected only a few times. The chain recombines TRBV2 with TRBJ1-5; 10 positions agree with TRBD1. J gave up 1 base and V 7 bases, and 13 bases lay outside the gene matches. Germline V gene lookup returns CDR1 SNHLY and CDR2 FYNNEI. CDR3 length: 18 residues. The CDR3 DNA sequence: TGTGCCAGCAACGCAGGGACAGGGGTGTTTGGCAGCAATCAGCCCCAGCATTTT. Encoded protein: CASNAGTGVFGSNQPQHF. The complete variable domain, with remaining parts taken from reference TRBV2 and TRBJ1-5, reads EPEVTQTPSHQVTQMGQEVILRCVPISNHLYFYWYRQILGQKVEFLVSFYNNEISEKSEIFDDQFSVERPDGSNFTLKIRSTKLEDSAMYFCASNAGTGVFGSNQPQHFGDGTRLSIL.

This sequence joins TRBV10-1 and TRBJ2-1; D might be TRBD2 (5 bases). The CDR3 consists of 16 residues. Germline lookup yields CDR1 WNHNN and CDR2 SYGVQD (reference sequence). Between the trimmed V and J ends, which lost 10 bases and 0 bases, there was a span of 19 bases. The DNA for the CDR3 is TGCGCCAATTCGACCCCTAGCCTCAGCTCCTACAATGAGCAGTTCTTC. As protein: CANSTPSLSSYNEQFF.

Concerning this clone: Other nucleotide sequences in the sample specify the same CDR3. This sequence joins TRBV29-1 and TRBJ2-3; TRBD2 aligns across 10 bases. There are 14 residues in the CDR3. The J segment lost 0 bases and the V segment lost 7 bases, leaving 4 bases of the junction unmatched. Germline values: CDR1 SQVTM, CDR2 ANQGSEA. This CDR3 reads CSARTSGSTDTQYF. CDR3 coding DNA: TGCAGCGCTAGGACTAGCGGTAGCACAGATACGCAGTATTTT.

This clone appeared once. This sequence joins TRBV28 and TRBJ2-6; D is uncertain. Germline-derived CDR1 and CDR2 are MDHEN and SYDVKM. This CDR3 spans 15 amino acids. The V gene lost 2 bases and the J gene lost 0 bases, with 5 bases spanning the gap. The DNA of the CDR3 is TGTGCCAGCAGTTTAGCAGGCTCTGGGGCCAACGTCCTGACTTTC. Translated, it gives CASSLAGSGANVLTF. The variable domain in full, with the rest retrieved from reference TRBV28 and TRBJ2-6, is DVKVTQSSRYLVKRTGEKVFLECVQDMDHENMFWYRQDPGLGLRLIYFSYDVKMKEKGDIPEGYSVSREKKERFSLILESASTNQTSMYLCASSLAGSGANVLTFGAGSRLTVL.